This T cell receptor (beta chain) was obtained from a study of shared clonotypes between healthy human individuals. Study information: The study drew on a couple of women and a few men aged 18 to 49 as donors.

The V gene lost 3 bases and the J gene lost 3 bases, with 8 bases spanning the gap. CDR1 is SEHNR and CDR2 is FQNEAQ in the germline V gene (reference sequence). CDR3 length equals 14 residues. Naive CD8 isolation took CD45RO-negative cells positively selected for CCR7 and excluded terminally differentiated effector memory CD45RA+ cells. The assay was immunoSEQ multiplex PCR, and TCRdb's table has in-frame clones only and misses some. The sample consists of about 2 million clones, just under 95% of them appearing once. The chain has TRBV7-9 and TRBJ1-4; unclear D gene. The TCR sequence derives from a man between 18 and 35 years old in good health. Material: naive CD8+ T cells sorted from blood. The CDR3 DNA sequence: TGTGCCAGCAGCTTCACTGGGGCTAATGAAAAACTGTTTTTT. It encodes CASSFTGANEKLFF.